This T cell receptor (beta chain) originates from a study of blood T cells in healthy people across ages. This clonotype was seen a single time. Compared with germline, one end of the junction differs, possibly owing to a read error. Primed by a sample-barcoded 5' primer and a J-beta primer mix, a second PCR proceeded for about 6 to 11 cycles. Every individual sample yielded 2.5 million or more paired-end reads (each containing CDR3). TCRdb re-called the 5' RACE reads with MiXCR, one entry per CDR3 protein. This table holds about 940,000 distinct CDR3 sequences, roughly 50% found once. This TCR derives from a man aged 25-45 years in good health. Specimen: blood.

For the CDR3, the DNA is TGTGCCAGCGGGGACTTGGGGAACACTGAAGTTTTCTTT. This gives the protein CASGDLGNTEVFF. The chain is built from TRBV6-6 and TRBJ1-1, with a weak D call TRBD1 (5 bases). From germline, CDR1 is MNHNY and CDR2 SVGAGI (reference sequence). The CDR3 contains 13 residues.